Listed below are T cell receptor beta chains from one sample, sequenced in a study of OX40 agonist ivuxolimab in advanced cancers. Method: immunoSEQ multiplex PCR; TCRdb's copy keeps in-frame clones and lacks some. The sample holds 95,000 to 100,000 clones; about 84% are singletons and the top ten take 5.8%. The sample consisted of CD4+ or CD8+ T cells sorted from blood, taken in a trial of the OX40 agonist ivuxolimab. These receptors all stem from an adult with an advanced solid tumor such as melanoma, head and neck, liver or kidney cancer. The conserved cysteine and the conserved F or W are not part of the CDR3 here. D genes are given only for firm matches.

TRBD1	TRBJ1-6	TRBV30	ASETGHNSPLH
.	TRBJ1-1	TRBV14	ASSQVRQLMNTEAF
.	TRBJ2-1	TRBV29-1	SVEGTGGREQF
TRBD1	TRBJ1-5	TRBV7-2	ASSLRDRQPQH
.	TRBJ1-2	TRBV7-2	ASSLTTQLYGYT
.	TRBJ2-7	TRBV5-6	ASSLSPSEQY
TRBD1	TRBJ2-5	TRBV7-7	ASSLNRGGETQY
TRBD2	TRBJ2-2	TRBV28	ASTPRGGLTGELF
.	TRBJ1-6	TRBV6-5	ASRFPGNYNSPLH
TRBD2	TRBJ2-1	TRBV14	ASSQGLAGDWGEQF
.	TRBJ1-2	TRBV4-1	ASSQEPLGGEIT
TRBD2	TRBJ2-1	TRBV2	ASSVAATGGNEQF
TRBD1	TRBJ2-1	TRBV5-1	ASSLRDRGHNEQF
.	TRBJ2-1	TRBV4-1	ASSQESSSYNEQF
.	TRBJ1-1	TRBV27	ASSWLGQNTEAF
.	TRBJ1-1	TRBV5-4	ASSLVGSNTEAF
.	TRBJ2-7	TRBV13	ASSLGQAQMEQY
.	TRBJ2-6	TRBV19	ASSQKSSGANVLT
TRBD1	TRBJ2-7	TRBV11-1	ASSPTGQSYEQY
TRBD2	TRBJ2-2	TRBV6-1	ASSELAVTGELF
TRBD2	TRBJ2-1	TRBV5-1	ASSLAPRLAGFGSEQF
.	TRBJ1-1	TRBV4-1	ASSQDDREWNTEAF
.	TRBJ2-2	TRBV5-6	ASSLNLLGTGELF
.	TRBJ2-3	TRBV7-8	ASSPSTDTQY
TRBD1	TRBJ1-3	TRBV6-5	ASSYSGQGAGNTIY
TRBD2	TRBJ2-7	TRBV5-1	ASSLVERGEQY
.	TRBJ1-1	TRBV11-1	ASSRPPGPPNTEAF
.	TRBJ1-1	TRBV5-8	ASSWGQNTEAF
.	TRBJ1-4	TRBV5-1	ASSSTAPEKLF
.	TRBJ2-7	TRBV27	ASSLSNYGGEQY
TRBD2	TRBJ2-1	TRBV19	ASSLSGASYNEQF
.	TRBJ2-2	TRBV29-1	SVHTNTGELF
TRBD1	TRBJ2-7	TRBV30	AWSVGTGTYEQY
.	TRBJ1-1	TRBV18	ASSLDQNTEAF
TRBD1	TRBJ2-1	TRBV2	ASSRQGSYNEQF
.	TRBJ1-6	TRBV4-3	ASSQGPAEGLNSPLH
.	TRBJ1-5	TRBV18	ASSPLGGGNQPQH
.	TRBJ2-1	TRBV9	ASSDGAAYNEQF
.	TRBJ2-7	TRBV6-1	ASSGAGFREQY
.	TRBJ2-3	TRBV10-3	AISELTADTQY
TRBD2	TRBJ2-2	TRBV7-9	ASSFSGRAGAGELF
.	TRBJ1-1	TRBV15	ATAGGLNTEAF
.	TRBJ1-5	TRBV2	ASSEESGLQPQH
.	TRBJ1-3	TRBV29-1	SVESSGNTIY
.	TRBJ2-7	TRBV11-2	ASSLVRSGEQY
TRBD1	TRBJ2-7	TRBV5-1	ASSSTGVYEQY
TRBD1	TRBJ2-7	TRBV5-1	ASSNRDSYSYEQY
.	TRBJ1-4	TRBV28	ASSVGLGDEKLF
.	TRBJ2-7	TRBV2	ASAGTFSYEQY
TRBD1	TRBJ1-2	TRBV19	ASSPTGRGYGYT
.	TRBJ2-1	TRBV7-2	ASSRNQGQGEQF
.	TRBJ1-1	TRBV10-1	ASRNTEAF
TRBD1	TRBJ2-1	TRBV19	ASSGGTGPYNEQF
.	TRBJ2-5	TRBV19	ASSILGQSYQETQY
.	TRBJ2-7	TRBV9	ASSPEGDEQY
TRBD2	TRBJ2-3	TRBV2	ASSPTSGTYTDTQY
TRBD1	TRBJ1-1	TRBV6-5	ASSYTNRGTEAF